Sequencing of this T cell receptor beta chain was carried out in a study of post-analysis software for immune sequencing data (dated by TCRdb to 2013 to 2016). Study-level background: Disease courses on record covered relapsing-remitting, secondary progressive and progressive-relapsing multiple sclerosis, though some patients had no subtype annotation. Patient repertoires were compared against around twelve previously published healthy control repertoires from donors aged roughly 6 to 26 years. A subset of samples was prepared in parallel using single-end sample barcoding, then pooled and co-amplified after Illumina adapter ligation. The investigation overall reported the following: The multiple sclerosis patient group was slightly younger than the control group. Normalized Chao1 diversity was significantly lower in multiple sclerosis patients than controls, suggesting substantial peripheral T-cell clonal expansion. Roughly 5 TRBV segments, including TRBV5-6, TRBV5-1 and TRBV20-1, were significantly more frequent in patients than controls. Direct clustering with F measure revealed strong co-clustering of samples prepared in the same batch, which led to a batch-effect correction.

TCR beta repertoires were profiled from peripheral blood of approximately 13 young patients with multiple sclerosis to demonstrate the VDJtools post-analysis software. Multiple sclerosis patients were children and adolescents aged roughly 6 to 17 years. From the germline V gene, CDR1 is SGHVS and CDR2 is FNYEAQ. The CDR3 covers 19 residues, taking in both the cysteine and the phenylalanine. The retained sequence is limited to the CDR3, 57 bases, with the frame set at the first base. V loses 2 bases at its end and J loses 1 base; junction bases beyond the gene matches: 11. Note on this clonotype: The antigen this receptor binds is unknown. Qualities for individual bases were not recorded, and no much larger clone is one base off.

Libraries were prepared through PCR. The reads were generated on an Illumina HiSeq 2500. To reduce PCR and sequencing biases, unique molecular identifiers were incorporated into the TCR beta cDNA libraries. Approximately 500,000 cDNA molecules were obtained per 1 to 10 million input T cells, so each molecule approximated one T cell. The patient libraries were prepared and sequenced using the same protocol as the earlier healthy control dataset. Samples belonging to the same batch were prepared together, multiplexed and sequenced on a shared HiSeq lane. Regarding the original processing steps: MIGEC handled the raw barcoded reads, throwing out single-read molecular identifier groups before consensus assembly and CDR3 extraction. Clonotype tables were post-analysed with VDJtools, normalizing diversity by down-sampling all datasets to the smallest sample size. To correct batch-related cross-sample contamination, repertoire overlap clustering matched CDR3 amino acid sequences but not nucleotide sequences. TCRdb handled the public reads itself, with Q25 trimming in fastp and clone calling in MiXCR, and kept productive beta chains. CDR3 protein sequences are deduplicated, and each keeps its most common genes and DNA. What appears here as the V and J calls and clone size reflects TCRdb's work, not the paper's. The sample records about 820,000 distinct CDR3 sequences, about 57% of which are singletons. Under 6% of the sample lies in the top ten.

Sequenced input: blood. The rearrangement joined TRBV7-6 to TRBJ2-3; TRBD2 lines up with 11 middle nucleotides. The origin of this receptor is a girl between 10 and 17 years old with multiple sclerosis. The CDR3 in this case is CASSLWSNLAGGRTDTQYF. The nucleotide sequence reads TGTGCCAGCAGCTTATGGAGTAACCTAGCGGGGGGTCGCACAGATACGCAGTATTTT.